The clone carrying this TCR beta chain has a handful of counts. CDR1 and CDR2 (germline): SGHDT, YYEEEE. This CDR3 has 13 residues. V lost 1 base and J lost 6, with 10 bases in between. TCRdb analysed the PCR reads with MiXCR anew, one entry per CDR3 protein. The table lists some 6,700 distinct CDR3 sequences, 14% to 15% of them singletons. These data belong to a study of tumor-infiltrating lymphocytes in oesophageal squamous cell carcinoma. V gene TRBV5-6 combines with J gene TRBJ1-1, with D hard to call. The receptor comes from a male donor with esophageal squamous cell carcinoma. What was sequenced was esophageal tumor tissue. CDR3 region: CASSLRVRAEAFF. For the CDR3, the DNA is TGTGCCAGCAGCTTGCGGGTCCGCGCTGAAGCTTTCTTT. The variable domain in full, completed from reference TRBV5-6 and TRBJ1-1, reads DAGVTQSPTHLIKTRGQQVTLRCSPKSGHDTVSWYQQALGQGPQFIFQYYEEEERQRGNFPDRFSGHQFPNYSSELNVNALLLGDSALYLCASSLRVRAEAFFGQGTRLTVV.